The rows below give T cell receptor beta chains drawn from one sample of a study of blood T cell repertoires in COVID-19. The repertoire was sequenced with immunoSEQ multiplex PCR; TCRdb's copy has only in-frame clones and lacks some. The sample carries about 200,000 clones, under 90% recorded once. The sequencing input was peripheral blood. The origin of the receptors is a man at least 80 years old with acute or convalescent COVID-19. Each CDR3 is given with its conserved first and last residue. A D gene is named only where the DNA matches it firmly. Clone sizes are given selectively: once, few, many, or a class where the clone is expanded.

j_call	d_call	v_call	clone_size	cdr3_nt	cdr3_aa
TRBJ2-1	-	TRBV4-3	-	TGCGCCAGCAGCCAAGAGTCGGCGGGTCTCACCTACAATGAGCAGTTCTTC	CASSQESAGLTYNEQFF
TRBJ2-1	TRBD2	TRBV7-6	-	TGTGCCAGCAGCTCCCCCTATAGCGGGAGCAATGAGCAGTTCTTC	CASSSPYSGSNEQFF
TRBJ2-2	TRBD2	TRBV7-8	-	TGTGCCAGCAGCTCGGGACTAGCGGGAGACTACACCGGGGAGCTGTTTTTT	CASSSGLAGDYTGELFF
TRBJ1-6	-	TRBV7-8	few	TGTGCCAGCAGCTTAACAGGGAGTAATTCACCCCTCCACTTT	CASSLTGSNSPLHF
TRBJ1-2	TRBD1	TRBV7-6	-	TGTGCCAGCAGCTCAGGGACAGGGGGCAACTATGGCTACACCTTC	CASSSGTGGNYGYTF
TRBJ1-5	TRBD1	TRBV28	-	TGTGCCACTAAAGGGGGCTCTCGGAATCAGCCCCAGCATTTT	CATKGGSRNQPQHF
TRBJ2-7	-	TRBV7-9	-	TGTGCCAGCAGCTCCAGGGGGGTTGTGGGCGACGAGCAGTACTTC	CASSSRGVVGDEQYF
TRBJ2-2	TRBD2	TRBV6-7	-	TGTGCCAGCAGTTACGTAAGCGGGAGGAAAAACACCGGGGAGCTGTTTTTT	CASSYVSGRKNTGELFF
TRBJ2-6	-	TRBV2	-	TGTGCCAGCAGTGATTCTCGGGTTGCAGGGGCCAACGTCCTGACTTTC	CASSDSRVAGANVLTF
TRBJ2-1	-	TRBV18	-	TGTGCCAGCTCACCACAGTCCAGTAACAATGAGCAGTTCTTC	CASSPQSSNNEQFF
TRBJ2-1	TRBD2	TRBV7-3	-	TGTGCCAGCAGCCCTTCCCCCGGGACTACGAATGAGCAGTTCTTC	CASSPSPGTTNEQFF
TRBJ1-2	TRBD1	TRBV24-1	-	TGTGCCACCAGTGACACAGGGGGCCCAAACTATGGCTACACCTTC	CATSDTGGPNYGYTF
TRBJ2-2	TRBD2	TRBV3-1/TRBV3-2	-	TGTGCCAGCAGCCCGCCGGGAGGTACCGGGGAGCTGTTTTTT	CASSPPGGTGELFF
TRBJ2-1	-	TRBV7-2	-	TGTGCCAGCAGCTTTTCGGGGTATGTCGACAATGAGCAGTTCTTC	CASSFSGYVDNEQFF
TRBJ2-1	-	TRBV6-6	few	TGTGCCAGCACTTCACAGGGCGCCTACAATGAGCAGTTCTTC	CASTSQGAYNEQFF
TRBJ2-1	TRBD2	TRBV18	-	TGTGCCAGCTCACCTCGGACTAGCGATTACAATGAGCAGTTCTTC	CASSPRTSDYNEQFF
TRBJ2-7	TRBD2	TRBV7-2	-	TGTGCCAGCAGCTCCCAGAAATGGGTAGCGGGACCTGGGGAGCAGTACTTC	CASSSQKWVAGPGEQYF
TRBJ2-3	TRBD2	TRBV19	-	TGTGCCAGTAGTGCTCCCGGGACTAGCAGAGATACGCAGTATTTT	CASSAPGTSRDTQYF
TRBJ1-1	-	TRBV7-3	-	TGTGCCAGCAGCTCGTCCTCAACAGTGAACACTGAAGCTTTCTTT	CASSSSSTVNTEAFF
TRBJ2-3	-	TRBV27	-	TGTGCCAGCAGTTTATTCGGGAGCACAGATACGCAGTATTTT	CASSLFGSTDTQYF
TRBJ2-7	-	TRBV2	-	TGTGCCAGCAGTCGAAAGAGGGACAATGCCAAACTGAGGGAGCAGTACTTC	CASSRKRDNAKLREQYF
TRBJ2-3	TRBD1	TRBV2	-	TGTGCCAGCAGTTTTGACAGGGGGAATACAGATACGCAGTATTTT	CASSFDRGNTDTQYF
TRBJ1-6	TRBD1	TRBV6-5	-	TGTGCCAGCACCGGACAGGGGTATTCACCCCTCCACTTT	CASTGQGYSPLHF
TRBJ2-7	-	TRBV6-2/TRBV6-3	-	TGTGCCAGCAGTTCCACCTACGGGCAGTACTTC	CASSSTYGQYF
TRBJ1-2	TRBD1	TRBV6-5	-	TGTGCCAGCAGGGGGGGAGACAGGGTCGATGGCTACACCTTC	CASRGGDRVDGYTF
TRBJ1-1	-	TRBV19	once	TGTGCCAGTAAGCGGGGTAACACTGAAGCTTTCTTT	CASKRGNTEAFF
TRBJ1-4	-	TRBV30	-	TGTGCCTGGAGTGAAGGCAGCCAGGCAACTAATGAAAAACTGTTTTTT	CAWSEGSQATNEKLFF
TRBJ2-2	TRBD2	TRBV19	-	TGTGCCAGTAGTATGGGACTAGCCGGGGAGCTGTTTTTT	CASSMGLAGELFF
TRBJ1-6	-	TRBV9	-	TGTGCCAGCAGCGTAGTGGTCCTACAGGGAGGGAATTCACCCCTCCACTTT	CASSVVVLQGGNSPLHF
TRBJ2-7	-	TRBV21-1	-	TGTGCCAGCAGCAATAGAGGGCACGAGCAGTACTTC	CASSNRGHEQYF
TRBJ1-2	-	TRBV7-9	-	TGTGCCAGCAGCTTATACACCCAGGGACTCTACACCTTC	CASSLYTQGLYTF